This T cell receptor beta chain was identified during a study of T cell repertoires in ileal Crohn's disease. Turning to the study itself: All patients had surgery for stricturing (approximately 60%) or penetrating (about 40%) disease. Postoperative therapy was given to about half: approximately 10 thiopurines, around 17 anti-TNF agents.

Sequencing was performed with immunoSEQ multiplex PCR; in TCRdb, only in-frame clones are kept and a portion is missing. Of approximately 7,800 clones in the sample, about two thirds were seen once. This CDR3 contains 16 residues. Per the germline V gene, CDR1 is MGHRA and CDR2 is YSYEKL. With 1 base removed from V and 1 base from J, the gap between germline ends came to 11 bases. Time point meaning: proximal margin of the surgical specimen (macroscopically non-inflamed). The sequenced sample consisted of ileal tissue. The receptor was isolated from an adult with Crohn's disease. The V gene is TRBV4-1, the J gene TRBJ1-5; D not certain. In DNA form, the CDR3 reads TGCGCCAGCAGCCAAGGAGCGACGGCCAGCAATCAGCCCCAGCATTTT. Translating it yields CASSQGATASNQPQHF.